One T cell receptor (beta chain) is described in this entry. Some clones are missing from TCRdb's copy, which holds only in-frame ones; the method was immunoSEQ multiplex PCR. The data hold about 13,000 clones, with around 20% observed a single time. The treatment is: randomized to nivolumab then ipilimumab (arm A) or the reverse (arm B). These data are taken from a study of sequential checkpoint blockade in melanoma. CDR1 is KGHSH and CDR2 is LQKENI in the germline V gene. The CDR3 length is 16 residues. V lost 3 bases and J lost 0, with 12 bases in between. Specimen: tumor tissue (inferred from file names), collected from a patient given nivolumab and ipilimumab in sequence. The rearrangement links TRBV18 to TRBJ1-5; D not resolved. This TCR came from a human donor with melanoma. The CDR3 region has the DNA TGTGCCAGCTCACCGTGGGGTATGGATAGCAATCAGCCCCAGCATTTT. Translating it yields CASSPWGMDSNQPQHF.